This record looks at one T cell receptor beta chain sequence and its context. Antigen: not known. V lost 7 bases and J lost 1, with 10 bases in between. Germline assignment: CDR1 WSHSY and CDR2 SAAADI. The CDR3 extends over 13 amino acids. These data come from a study of T cell responses to AZD1222 COVID-19 vaccine. Only in-frame clones appear in the TCRdb table, and some are missing; sequencing was by immunoSEQ multiplex PCR. The sample lists about 190,000 clones, around 93% occurring once. Study-level points and caveats: Donors were mostly white British, more females; clonal diversity possibly underestimated.

Here the sequenced sample was peripheral blood, taken on day 0 of AZD1222 vaccination. The rearrangement links TRBV10-2 to TRBJ1-2; D remains ambiguous. This TCR was recovered from an adult in good health. The DNA for the CDR3 is TGCGCCAGCATCGAGCGGCATAACTATGGCTACACCTTC. This translates into CASIERHNYGYTF.